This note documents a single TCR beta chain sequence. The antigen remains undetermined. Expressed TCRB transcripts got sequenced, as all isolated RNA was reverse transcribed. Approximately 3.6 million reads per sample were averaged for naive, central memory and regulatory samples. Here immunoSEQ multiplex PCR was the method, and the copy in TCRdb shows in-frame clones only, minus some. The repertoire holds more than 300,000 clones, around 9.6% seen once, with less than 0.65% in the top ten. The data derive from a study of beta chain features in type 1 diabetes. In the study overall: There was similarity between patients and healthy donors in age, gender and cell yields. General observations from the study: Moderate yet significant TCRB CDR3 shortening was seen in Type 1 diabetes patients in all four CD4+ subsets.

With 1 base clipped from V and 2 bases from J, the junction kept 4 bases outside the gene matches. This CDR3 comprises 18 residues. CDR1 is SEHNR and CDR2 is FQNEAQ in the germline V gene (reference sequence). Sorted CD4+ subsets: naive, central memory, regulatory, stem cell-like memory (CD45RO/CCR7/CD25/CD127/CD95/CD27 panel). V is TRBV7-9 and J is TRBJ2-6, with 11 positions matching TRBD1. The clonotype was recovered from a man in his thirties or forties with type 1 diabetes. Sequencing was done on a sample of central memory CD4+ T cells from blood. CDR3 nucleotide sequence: TGTGCCAGCAGCTTAGGGGACAGGGGGTTGGCTGGGGCCAACGTCCTGACTTTC. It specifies CASSLGDRGLAGANVLTF.